The rows below give T cell receptor beta chains drawn from one sample of a study of OX40 agonist ivuxolimab in advanced cancers. The data were produced by immunoSEQ multiplex PCR, yet TCRdb's version contains in-frame clones alone and is incomplete. The sample lists about 51,000 clones, 60% to 80% seen once, with 2% to 2.5% in the top ten. The sequenced sample was CD4+ or CD8+ T cells sorted from blood, obtained in a trial of the OX40 agonist ivuxolimab. Receptors were obtained from an adult with an advanced solid tumor such as melanoma, head and neck, liver or kidney cancer. Each CDR3 is given with its conserved first and last residue. A D gene is named only where the DNA matches it firmly. Not all rows give a size; the values are once, few, many and, for expanded clones, a class.

d_call: .
v_call: TRBV19
j_call: TRBJ1-1
clone_size: .
cdr3_aa: CASSIVWDMNTEAFF
cdr3_nt: TGTGCCAGTAGTATAGTATGGGACATGAACACTGAAGCTTTCTTT

d_call: .
v_call: TRBV11-2
j_call: TRBJ2-1
clone_size: .
cdr3_aa: CASSLRGYNEQFF
cdr3_nt: TGTGCCAGCAGCTTGCGGGGTTACAATGAGCAGTTCTTC

d_call: .
v_call: TRBV6-5
j_call: TRBJ1-1
clone_size: .
cdr3_aa: CASSYSYIGTEAFF
cdr3_nt: TGTGCCAGCAGTTACTCGTACATCGGGACTGAAGCTTTCTTT

d_call: TRBD1
v_call: TRBV5-1
j_call: TRBJ2-1
clone_size: .
cdr3_aa: CASSNGQARLHEQFF
cdr3_nt: TGCGCCAGCAGCAACGGACAGGCCCGACTTCATGAGCAGTTCTTC

d_call: .
v_call: TRBV9
j_call: TRBJ2-2
clone_size: .
cdr3_aa: CASRQSGSNTGELFF
cdr3_nt: TGTGCCAGCAGACAGAGCGGTTCGAACACCGGGGAGCTGTTTTTT

d_call: TRBD2
v_call: TRBV7-9
j_call: TRBJ2-1
clone_size: .
cdr3_aa: CASSLVGLPRSSYNEQFF
cdr3_nt: TGTGCCAGCAGCTTAGTGGGACTACCAAGAAGCTCCTACAATGAGCAGTTCTTC

d_call: TRBD1
v_call: TRBV28
j_call: TRBJ1-5
clone_size: .
cdr3_aa: CASIRGGSNQPQHF
cdr3_nt: TGTGCCAGCATCCGAGGGGGCAGCAATCAGCCCCAGCATTTT

d_call: .
v_call: TRBV9
j_call: TRBJ2-2
clone_size: .
cdr3_aa: CASSVGGNTGELFF
cdr3_nt: TGTGCCAGCAGCGTGGGTGGGAACACCGGGGAGCTGTTTTTT

d_call: TRBD2
v_call: TRBV6-1
j_call: TRBJ2-6
clone_size: .
cdr3_aa: CASGRDGANVLTF
cdr3_nt: TGTGCCAGCGGGAGGGATGGGGCCAACGTCCTGACTTTC

d_call: .
v_call: TRBV27
j_call: TRBJ2-3
clone_size: .
cdr3_aa: CASSPTYTDTQYF
cdr3_nt: TGTGCCAGCAGCCCAACCTACACAGATACGCAGTATTTT

d_call: .
v_call: TRBV28
j_call: TRBJ1-5
clone_size: once
cdr3_aa: CASSLRDQPQHF
cdr3_nt: TGTGCCAGCAGTTTGAGAGATCAGCCCCAGCATTTT

d_call: .
v_call: TRBV27
j_call: TRBJ2-2
clone_size: .
cdr3_aa: CASSTVRGNTGELFF
cdr3_nt: TGTGCCAGCAGCACGGTCCGGGGGAACACCGGGGAGCTGTTTTTT

d_call: .
v_call: TRBV5-1
j_call: TRBJ2-7
clone_size: .
cdr3_aa: CASSPLQGRVDEQYF
cdr3_nt: TGCGCCAGCAGCCCCTTACAGGGTCGAGTCGACGAGCAGTACTTC

d_call: .
v_call: TRBV2
j_call: TRBJ1-2
clone_size: .
cdr3_aa: CASNFDSYGYTF
cdr3_nt: TGTGCCAGCAATTTCGATTCCTATGGCTACACCTTC

d_call: .
v_call: TRBV4-1
j_call: TRBJ2-1
clone_size: .
cdr3_aa: CASSLFRDPSYNEQFF
cdr3_nt: TGCGCCAGCAGCCTATTTAGGGATCCGAGCTACAATGAGCAGTTCTTC

d_call: .
v_call: TRBV5-8
j_call: TRBJ2-5
clone_size: .
cdr3_aa: CASSPQETQYF
cdr3_nt: TGTGCCAGCAGCCCCCAAGAGACCCAGTACTTC

d_call: .
v_call: TRBV6-5
j_call: TRBJ2-7
clone_size: .
cdr3_aa: CASSYAGRVGEQYF
cdr3_nt: TGTGCCAGCAGTTACGCCGGCAGGGTTGGCGAGCAGTACTTC

d_call: .
v_call: TRBV14
j_call: TRBJ2-7
clone_size: .
cdr3_aa: CASSQDSPSPNYEQYF
cdr3_nt: TGTGCCAGCAGCCAAGATAGCCCCTCCCCCAACTACGAGCAGTACTTC

d_call: TRBD1
v_call: TRBV27
j_call: TRBJ2-7
clone_size: .
cdr3_aa: CASSRQGLEQYF
cdr3_nt: TGTGCCAGCAGTCGACAGGGCCTCGAGCAGTACTTC

d_call: .
v_call: TRBV5-4
j_call: TRBJ2-1
clone_size: .
cdr3_aa: CASSLGRAADNEQFF
cdr3_nt: TGTGCCAGCAGCTTGGGTCGGGCAGCTGACAATGAGCAGTTCTTC

d_call: TRBD2
v_call: TRBV7-9
j_call: TRBJ2-3
clone_size: .
cdr3_aa: CASSSPGLALNTQYF
cdr3_nt: TGTGCCAGCAGCTCTCCGGGACTAGCGTTAAATACGCAGTATTTT

d_call: TRBD2
v_call: TRBV9
j_call: TRBJ2-3
clone_size: .
cdr3_aa: CASNPTSGTFTDTQYF
cdr3_nt: TGTGCCAGCAACCCGACTAGCGGGACCTTCACAGATACGCAGTATTTT

d_call: .
v_call: TRBV25-1
j_call: TRBJ2-3
clone_size: few
cdr3_aa: CASSDLGVTDTQYF
cdr3_nt: TGTGCCAGCAGTGACCTCGGCGTCACAGATACGCAGTATTTT

d_call: .
v_call: TRBV5-6
j_call: TRBJ2-1
clone_size: .
cdr3_aa: CASSLRRLVSVEQFF
cdr3_nt: TGTGCCAGCAGCTTACGGAGACTAGTTTCAGTTGAGCAGTTCTTC

d_call: .
v_call: TRBV6-1
j_call: TRBJ1-6
clone_size: .
cdr3_aa: CASTEFTQNSPLHF
cdr3_nt: TGTGCCAGCACCGAATTCACCCAGAATTCACCCCTCCACTTT

d_call: .
v_call: TRBV28
j_call: TRBJ1-1
clone_size: .
cdr3_aa: CASSTGQTFTEAFF
cdr3_nt: TGTGCCAGCAGCACGGGTCAAACATTCACTGAAGCTTTCTTT

d_call: .
v_call: TRBV6-5
j_call: TRBJ1-1
clone_size: .
cdr3_aa: CASSDRMNTEAFF
cdr3_nt: TGTGCCAGCAGCGACAGGATGAACACTGAAGCTTTCTTT

d_call: TRBD1
v_call: TRBV6-1
j_call: TRBJ1-5
clone_size: .
cdr3_aa: CASRGQSNQPQHF
cdr3_nt: TGTGCCAGCAGGGGACAGAGCAATCAGCCCCAGCATTTT

d_call: .
v_call: TRBV11-1
j_call: TRBJ2-3
clone_size: many
cdr3_aa: CASSLRTSVSTDTQYF
cdr3_nt: TGTGCCAGCAGCTTACGTACTAGTGTTAGCACAGATACGCAGTATTTT

d_call: .
v_call: TRBV5-1
j_call: TRBJ1-2
clone_size: .
cdr3_aa: CASSPEGEVGYTF
cdr3_nt: TGCGCCAGCAGCCCGGAGGGTGAGGTTGGCTACACCTTC

d_call: .
v_call: TRBV2
j_call: TRBJ2-5
clone_size: .
cdr3_aa: CASSEERGKGGETQYF
cdr3_nt: TGTGCCAGCAGTGAGGAGCGCGGGAAAGGGGGGGAGACCCAGTACTTC

d_call: TRBD1
v_call: TRBV7-8
j_call: TRBJ1-2
clone_size: .
cdr3_aa: CASSSDRGLGYTF
cdr3_nt: TGTGCCAGCAGCTCCGACAGGGGGCTTGGCTACACCTTC

d_call: TRBD2
v_call: TRBV10-3
j_call: TRBJ2-1
clone_size: .
cdr3_aa: CATKDDRLADSYNEQFF
cdr3_nt: TGTGCCACCAAGGATGACCGGCTAGCGGACTCCTACAATGAGCAGTTCTTC

d_call: .
v_call: TRBV28
j_call: TRBJ1-2
clone_size: .
cdr3_aa: CASGEGRIGYTF
cdr3_nt: TGTGCCAGCGGGGAGGGAAGGATTGGCTACACCTTC

d_call: .
v_call: TRBV28
j_call: TRBJ2-5
clone_size: .
cdr3_aa: CASSLSPRLYQETQYF
cdr3_nt: TGTGCCAGCAGTTTATCCCCGCGATTATACCAAGAGACCCAGTACTTC

d_call: TRBD2
v_call: TRBV14
j_call: TRBJ2-1
clone_size: .
cdr3_aa: CASSQLAGVLYNEQFF
cdr3_nt: TGTGCCAGCAGCCAACTAGCGGGAGTCCTCTACAATGAGCAGTTCTTC

d_call: .
v_call: TRBV9
j_call: TRBJ2-7
clone_size: .
cdr3_aa: CASSPEVSYEQYF
cdr3_nt: TGTGCCAGCAGCCCCGAGGTATCCTACGAGCAGTACTTC

d_call: .
v_call: TRBV6-1
j_call: TRBJ1-2
clone_size: few
cdr3_aa: CASSEQGGLTGYGYTF
cdr3_nt: TGTGCCAGCAGTGAACAGGGCGGGCTGACTGGCTATGGCTACACCTTC

d_call: .
v_call: TRBV18
j_call: TRBJ1-1
clone_size: few
cdr3_aa: CASSLNTEAFF
cdr3_nt: TGTGCCAGCTCACTGAACACTGAAGCTTTCTTT

d_call: .
v_call: TRBV7-3
j_call: TRBJ2-7
clone_size: .
cdr3_aa: CASSLTSGPYEQYF
cdr3_nt: TGTGCCAGCAGCTTAACTAGCGGTCCCTACGAGCAGTACTTC